This is a list of T cell receptor beta chains from one sample in a study of T cell responses to AZD1222 COVID-19 vaccine. Here immunoSEQ multiplex PCR was the method, and the copy in TCRdb shows in-frame clones only, minus some. The sample yields 97,000 or so clones, approximately 90% seen once. The specimen comprised peripheral blood, sampled on day 0 of AZD1222 vaccination. These receptors all stem from an adult in good health. Each CDR3 is given with its conserved first and last residue. The order of the fields is D gene, J gene, clone size, V gene, CDR3 DNA, CDR3 protein. The D gene is left open where the match is weak. Not all rows give a size; the values are once, few, many and, for expanded clones, a class.

d_gene: .; j_gene: TRBJ2-1; abundance: .; v_gene: TRBV5-6; CDR3nt: TGTGCCAGCAGCTTGGCAGTTTTGGGGGGCTATGAGCAGTTCTTC; CDR3aa: CASSLAVLGGYEQFF
d_gene: .; j_gene: TRBJ2-2; abundance: .; v_gene: TRBV4-2; CDR3nt: TGTGCCAGCAGCCAAGTACGTACGGACACCGGGGAGCTGTTTTTT; CDR3aa: CASSQVRTDTGELFF
d_gene: .; j_gene: TRBJ1-1; abundance: .; v_gene: TRBV12-2; CDR3nt: TGTGCAAGTCGCTTAGAGGACGCACTCGAAGCTTTCTTT; CDR3aa: CASRLEDALEAFF
d_gene: .; j_gene: TRBJ2-5; abundance: .; v_gene: TRBV6-5; CDR3nt: TGTGCCAGCAGCCGGGACCCCTTCCCAGAGACCCAGTACTTC; CDR3aa: CASSRDPFPETQYF
d_gene: .; j_gene: TRBJ2-2; abundance: .; v_gene: TRBV23-1; CDR3nt: TGCGCCAGCAGTCAATCGCGGATCACCGGGGAGCTGTTTTTT; CDR3aa: CASSQSRITGELFF
d_gene: .; j_gene: TRBJ1-1; abundance: .; v_gene: TRBV7-9; CDR3nt: TGTGCCAGCAGCCCCACGGCAGGTTTGAACACTGAAGCTTTCTTT; CDR3aa: CASSPTAGLNTEAFF
d_gene: .; j_gene: TRBJ2-5; abundance: .; v_gene: TRBV12-3/TRBV12-4; CDR3nt: TGTGCCAGCACACAGGGTCGGGAGACCCAGTACTTC; CDR3aa: CASTQGRETQYF
d_gene: TRBD1; j_gene: TRBJ2-1; abundance: .; v_gene: TRBV5-1; CDR3nt: TGCGCCAGCAGCCCAACCCCGACAGGGGGGGGTGAGCAGTTCTTC; CDR3aa: CASSPTPTGGGEQFF
d_gene: .; j_gene: TRBJ2-3; abundance: .; v_gene: TRBV9; CDR3nt: TGTGCCAGCAGCGTAGATAACTATCGGGGGACAGATACGCAGTATTTT; CDR3aa: CASSVDNYRGTDTQYF
d_gene: .; j_gene: TRBJ1-3; abundance: .; v_gene: TRBV6-2/TRBV6-3; CDR3nt: TGTGCCAGCAGTCTTACCGGGACTGCTGGAAACACCATATATTTT; CDR3aa: CASSLTGTAGNTIYF
d_gene: TRBD1; j_gene: TRBJ1-2; abundance: .; v_gene: TRBV7-2; CDR3nt: TGTGCCAGCAGCTTAGGAAGGGGGCTGGGGGGCTACACCTTC; CDR3aa: CASSLGRGLGGYTF
d_gene: TRBD1; j_gene: TRBJ1-1; abundance: .; v_gene: TRBV28; CDR3nt: TGTGCCAGCAGTTCTGGAACAGGGGGGACTGAAGCTTTCTTT; CDR3aa: CASSSGTGGTEAFF
d_gene: .; j_gene: TRBJ1-2; abundance: .; v_gene: TRBV5-6; CDR3nt: TGTGCCAGCAGCTTTACCGGGACACAAAGAACCCTAGGCTACACCTTC; CDR3aa: CASSFTGTQRTLGYTF
d_gene: .; j_gene: TRBJ2-7; abundance: .; v_gene: TRBV27; CDR3nt: TGTGCCAGCAGCAACAACACCTACGAGCAGTACTTC; CDR3aa: CASSNNTYEQYF
d_gene: .; j_gene: TRBJ1-2; abundance: .; v_gene: TRBV5-1; CDR3nt: TGCGCCAGCAGCTTGGCCCGGAACGAAGAGAACTATGGCTACACCTTC; CDR3aa: CASSLARNEENYGYTF
d_gene: TRBD2; j_gene: TRBJ2-7; abundance: .; v_gene: TRBV5-1; CDR3nt: TGCGCCAGCAGCTTGGCGTTGAAGCGGGAGTCCTACGAGCAGTACTTC; CDR3aa: CASSLALKRESYEQYF
d_gene: .; j_gene: TRBJ2-6; abundance: .; v_gene: TRBV30; CDR3nt: TGTGCCTGGAAGTCAGGGTCCGGGGCCAACGTCCTGACTTTC; CDR3aa: CAWKSGSGANVLTF
d_gene: TRBD2; j_gene: TRBJ2-2; abundance: .; v_gene: TRBV30; CDR3nt: TGTGCCTGGACCGGGACTAGCGCTCCCGGGGAGCTGTTTTTT; CDR3aa: CAWTGTSAPGELFF
d_gene: .; j_gene: TRBJ1-6; abundance: .; v_gene: TRBV30; CDR3nt: TGTGCCTGGACAGGACAACTGAAGGGCTCCTATAATTCACCCCTCCACTTT; CDR3aa: CAWTGQLKGSYNSPLHF
d_gene: TRBD1; j_gene: TRBJ2-7; abundance: .; v_gene: TRBV7-2; CDR3nt: TGTGCCAGCAGCTTAGGGGACAGGGCGTTACGACGGCCCTACGAGCAGTACTTC; CDR3aa: CASSLGDRALRRPYEQYF
d_gene: .; j_gene: TRBJ2-2; abundance: .; v_gene: TRBV6-5; CDR3nt: TGTGCCAGCAGCCCCGGGACGGACACCGGGGAGCTGTTTTTT; CDR3aa: CASSPGTDTGELFF
d_gene: .; j_gene: TRBJ2-3; abundance: .; v_gene: TRBV4-3; CDR3nt: TGCGCCAGCAGCCAAGTAAGCACAGATACGCAGTATTTT; CDR3aa: CASSQVSTDTQYF
d_gene: .; j_gene: TRBJ2-2; abundance: few; v_gene: TRBV6-2/TRBV6-3; CDR3nt: TGTGCCAGCAGTTACATGAGGGGGAGCACCGGGGAGCTGTTTTTT; CDR3aa: CASSYMRGSTGELFF
d_gene: TRBD1; j_gene: TRBJ1-3; abundance: few; v_gene: TRBV4-3; CDR3nt: TGCGCCAGCAGCCAGGCGGGCCACAGGGGGCCTGGCTCTGGAAACACCATATATTTT; CDR3aa: CASSQAGHRGPGSGNTIYF
d_gene: .; j_gene: TRBJ2-2; abundance: once; v_gene: TRBV7-2; CDR3nt: TGTGCCAGCAGCTCATCAGGGGCTCTGACCGGGGAGCTGTTTTTT; CDR3aa: CASSSSGALTGELFF
d_gene: .; j_gene: TRBJ1-5; abundance: .; v_gene: TRBV7-2; CDR3nt: TGTGCCAGCAGCTTAGCGAGGGTGGGGATCGATCAGCCCCAGCATTTT; CDR3aa: CASSLARVGIDQPQHF
d_gene: .; j_gene: TRBJ1-2; abundance: .; v_gene: TRBV18; CDR3nt: TGTGCCAGCTCACCAGGCAGTACAGGAGACGATGGCTACACCTTC; CDR3aa: CASSPGSTGDDGYTF
d_gene: .; j_gene: TRBJ2-7; abundance: once; v_gene: TRBV4-2; CDR3nt: TGTGCCAGCAGCCACGATCCAGTCTACGAGCAGTACTTC; CDR3aa: CASSHDPVYEQYF
d_gene: .; j_gene: TRBJ2-1; abundance: few; v_gene: TRBV10-1; CDR3nt: TGCGCCGTTCCACGGGGGACCGTTTATGAGCAGTTCTTC; CDR3aa: CAVPRGTVYEQFF
d_gene: .; j_gene: TRBJ2-2; abundance: .; v_gene: TRBV28; CDR3nt: TGTGCCAGCAGTTTAAGATTTCGAACCGGGGAGCTGTTTTTT; CDR3aa: CASSLRFRTGELFF
d_gene: TRBD2; j_gene: TRBJ2-7; abundance: .; v_gene: TRBV7-6; CDR3nt: TGTGCCAGCAGCCCGACTAGCGGGAGCTCCTACGAGCAGTACTTC; CDR3aa: CASSPTSGSSYEQYF
d_gene: TRBD1; j_gene: TRBJ1-2; abundance: .; v_gene: TRBV10-3; CDR3nt: TGTGCCATCAGGGCGACAGGGGTCTATGGCTACACCTTC; CDR3aa: CAIRATGVYGYTF
d_gene: TRBD1; j_gene: TRBJ1-4; abundance: .; v_gene: TRBV5-1; CDR3nt: TGCGCCAGCGGACTTGACAGGGGAGACGAAAAACTGTTTTTT; CDR3aa: CASGLDRGDEKLFF
d_gene: TRBD1; j_gene: TRBJ2-6; abundance: .; v_gene: TRBV3-1/TRBV3-2; CDR3nt: TGTGCCAGCAGCCAAGGGTACAGGACAGGGGACTCTGGGGCCAACGTCCTGACTTTC; CDR3aa: CASSQGYRTGDSGANVLTF
d_gene: TRBD2; j_gene: TRBJ2-2; abundance: .; v_gene: TRBV9; CDR3nt: TGTGCCAGCAGCTCGGGAGGGACACGAGGCACCGGGGAGCTGTTTTTT; CDR3aa: CASSSGGTRGTGELFF
d_gene: TRBD2; j_gene: TRBJ2-2; abundance: .; v_gene: TRBV6-4; CDR3nt: TGTGCCAGCAGTGACCTAGCGGGCACCGGGGAGCTGTTTTTT; CDR3aa: CASSDLAGTGELFF
d_gene: .; j_gene: TRBJ1-5; abundance: .; v_gene: TRBV15; CDR3nt: TGTGCCACCAGCAGATCCCTAAATCAGCCCCAGCATTTT; CDR3aa: CATSRSLNQPQHF
d_gene: TRBD1; j_gene: TRBJ2-2; abundance: .; v_gene: TRBV19; CDR3nt: TGTGCCAGTAGTCTCCCGAGACAGGGACCTGGGGGGAACACCGGGGAGCTGTTTTTT; CDR3aa: CASSLPRQGPGGNTGELFF
d_gene: TRBD2; j_gene: TRBJ2-7; abundance: .; v_gene: TRBV18; CDR3nt: TGTGCCAGCTCCATCGGCACAAGCGGGACCTCCTACGAGCAGTACTTC; CDR3aa: CASSIGTSGTSYEQYF
d_gene: .; j_gene: TRBJ1-1; abundance: .; v_gene: TRBV19; CDR3nt: TGTGCCAGTAGTATTGCCAGGCTGAACACTGAAGCTTTCTTT; CDR3aa: CASSIARLNTEAFF
d_gene: .; j_gene: TRBJ1-3; abundance: .; v_gene: TRBV4-1; CDR3nt: TGCGCCAGCAGCTCACACCCGGGAACCCTTAAGTTTGGAAACACCATATATTTT; CDR3aa: CASSSHPGTLKFGNTIYF
d_gene: TRBD2; j_gene: TRBJ2-2; abundance: .; v_gene: TRBV19; CDR3nt: TGTGCCAGTAGGGCGGGAGGGCCCCCCGGGGAGCTGTTTTTT; CDR3aa: CASRAGGPPGELFF
d_gene: .; j_gene: TRBJ1-1; abundance: .; v_gene: TRBV14; CDR3nt: TGTGCCAGCAGCCAAGGGCATTCGGCTTTCTTT; CDR3aa: CASSQGHSAFF
d_gene: .; j_gene: TRBJ1-2; abundance: .; v_gene: TRBV10-3; CDR3nt: TGTGCCATCAGTGAAGGGGTGAACTATGGCTACACCTTC; CDR3aa: CAISEGVNYGYTF
d_gene: .; j_gene: TRBJ1-1; abundance: .; v_gene: TRBV18; CDR3nt: TGTGCCAGCTCACCTTTCCGGACAGAAAACACTGAAGCTTTCTTT; CDR3aa: CASSPFRTENTEAFF
d_gene: .; j_gene: TRBJ1-5; abundance: .; v_gene: TRBV5-5; CDR3nt: TGTGCCAGCAGCTTGTATCCCTTTAATCAGCCCCAGCATTTT; CDR3aa: CASSLYPFNQPQHF
d_gene: .; j_gene: TRBJ2-7; abundance: .; v_gene: TRBV19; CDR3nt: TGTGCCAGTAGCCCCCGCAGGGTGCAGTACGAGCAGTACTTC; CDR3aa: CASSPRRVQYEQYF